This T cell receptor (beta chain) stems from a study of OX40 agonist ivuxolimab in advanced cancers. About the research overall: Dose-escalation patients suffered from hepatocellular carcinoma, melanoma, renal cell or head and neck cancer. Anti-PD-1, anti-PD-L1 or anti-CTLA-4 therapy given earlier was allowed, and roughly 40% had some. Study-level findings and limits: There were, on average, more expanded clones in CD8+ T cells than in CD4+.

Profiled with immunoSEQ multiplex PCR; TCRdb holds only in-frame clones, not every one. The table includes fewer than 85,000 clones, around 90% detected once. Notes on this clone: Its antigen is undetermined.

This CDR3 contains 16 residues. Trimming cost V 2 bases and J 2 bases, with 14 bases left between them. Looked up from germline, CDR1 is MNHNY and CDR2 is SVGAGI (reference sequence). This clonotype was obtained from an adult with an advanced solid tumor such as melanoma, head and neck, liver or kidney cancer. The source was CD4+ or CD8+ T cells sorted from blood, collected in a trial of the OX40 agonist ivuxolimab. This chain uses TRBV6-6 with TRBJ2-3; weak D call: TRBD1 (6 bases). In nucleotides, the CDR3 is TGTGCCAGCAGTTACCACCCACAGGGAAACACAGATACGCAGTATTTT. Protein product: CASSYHPQGNTDTQYF.